These 6 T cell receptor beta chains came from one sample sequenced in a study of T cell changes during pregnancy in multiple sclerosis (dated by TCRdb to the late 2010s). Libraries were made using the immunoSEQ multiplex PCR assay. TCRdb stores this immuneACCESS table with in-frame sequences only. Part of the clones is absent; in the studies checked, under half of the shortfall reflects unresolved V genes, and no reason is known for the rest. This sample lists roughly 51,000 clones; roughly 94% were detected once. The ten most abundant clones make up 4.5% to 5.5% of the sample. The sample here was CD8+ T cells from peripheral blood mononuclear cells, taken before pregnancy. All receptors come from a female donor with multiple sclerosis, enrolled in a pregnancy study.

The chain couples TRBV19 to TRBJ1-2, with D perhaps matching TRBD1 (5 bases). CDR3 length: 13 residues. The V gene's germline CDR1 is LNHDA and CDR2 SQIVND (reference sequence). Trimming left V 9 bases short and J 1 base short, with 12 bases between. CDR3 sequence: CASGGSNNYGYTF. The CDR3 nucleotides read TGTGCCAGCGGGGGATCGAATAACTATGGCTACACCTTC.

The rearrangement uses TRBV19 and TRBJ2-2; 8 bases are shared with TRBD2. Germline lookup yields CDR1 LNHDA and CDR2 SQIVND (reference sequence). Losses at the gene ends were 7 bases for V and 6 bases for J; bases not matched to a gene: 13. This CDR3 is 16 amino acids long. The CDR3 sequence is CASTAWSGSLAGELFF. The CDR3 nucleotides read TGTGCCAGTACCGCCTGGAGCGGGAGTTTGGCCGGGGAGCTGTTTTTT.

The chain employs TRBV6-5 and TRBJ1-1, with 8 bases fitting TRBD1. The CDR3 sequence is 14 residues long. The V and J ends lost 5 bases and 3 bases, in that order; junction bases with no gene match: 5. Germline assignment: CDR1 MNHEY and CDR2 SVGAGI. The CDR3 DNA is TGTGCCAGCAGTGGACAGGGCAGGGACACTGAAGCTTTCTTT. Translation: CASSGQGRDTEAFF.

The genes are TRBV7-9 and TRBJ2-5; possibly TRBD1 for D (6 bases). Germline V CDR1 and CDR2: SEHNR, FQNEAQ (reference sequence). Trimming removed 6 bases from V and 4 bases from J, with 18 bases in between. The CDR3 is made up of 15 amino acids. CDR3: CASSYRPGQGETQYF. DNA of the CDR3: TGTGCCAGCAGTTATCGGCCGGGACAAGGAGAGACCCAGTACTTC.

The chain couples TRBV7-6 to TRBJ2-3; tentative D call: TRBD1 (5 bases). Looked up from germline, CDR1 is SGHVS and CDR2 is FNYEAQ. V was trimmed by 2 bases and J by 0 bases, leaving 12 bases between them. The CDR3 sequence is 16 residues long. CDR3 amino acids: CASSLTARVSTDTQYF. In nucleotides, the CDR3 is TGTGCCAGCAGCTTAACCGCCAGGGTTAGCACAGATACGCAGTATTTT.

V and J are TRBV10-3 and TRBJ1-5; D may be TRBD1 (6 bases). Germline CDR1 reads ENHRY; CDR2 reads SYGVKD. Trimming removed 10 bases at V and 0 bases at J, with 19 bases between. The CDR3 has 16 amino acids. CDR3 in DNA: TGTGCCAGTACCGGGACACACGTTTATAGCAATCAGCCCCAGCATTTT. This sequence encodes CASTGTHVYSNQPQHF.